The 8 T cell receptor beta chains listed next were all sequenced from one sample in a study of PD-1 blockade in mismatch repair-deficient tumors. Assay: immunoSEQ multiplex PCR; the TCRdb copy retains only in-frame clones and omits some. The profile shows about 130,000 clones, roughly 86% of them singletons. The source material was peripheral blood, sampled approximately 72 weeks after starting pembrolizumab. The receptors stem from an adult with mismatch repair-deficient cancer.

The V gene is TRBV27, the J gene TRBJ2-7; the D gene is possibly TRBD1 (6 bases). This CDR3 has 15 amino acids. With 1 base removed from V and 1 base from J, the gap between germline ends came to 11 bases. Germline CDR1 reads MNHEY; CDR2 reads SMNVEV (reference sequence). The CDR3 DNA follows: TGTGCCAGCAGTTTATTCAGGGGTTTGTCCTACGAGCAGTACTTC. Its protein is CASSLFRGLSYEQYF.

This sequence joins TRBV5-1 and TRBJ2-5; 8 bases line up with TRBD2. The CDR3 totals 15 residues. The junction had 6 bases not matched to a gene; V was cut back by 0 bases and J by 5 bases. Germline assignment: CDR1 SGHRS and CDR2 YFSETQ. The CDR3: CASSLDGGRSETQYF. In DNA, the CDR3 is TGCGCCAGCAGCTTGGATGGCGGGAGGAGTGAGACCCAGTACTTC.

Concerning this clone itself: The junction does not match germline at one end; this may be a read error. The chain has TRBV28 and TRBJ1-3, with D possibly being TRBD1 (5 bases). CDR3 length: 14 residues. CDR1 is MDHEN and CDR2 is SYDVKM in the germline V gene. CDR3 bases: TGTGCCAGCAGATTATCAGGGTCTGGAAACACCATATATTTT. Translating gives CASRLSGSGNTIYF.

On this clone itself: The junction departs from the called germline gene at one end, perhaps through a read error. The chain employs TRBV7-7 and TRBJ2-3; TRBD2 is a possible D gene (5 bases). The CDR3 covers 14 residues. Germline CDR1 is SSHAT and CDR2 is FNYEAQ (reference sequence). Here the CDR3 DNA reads TGTGCTAGCAGCCCAAGTTCACTAGGAGGTACGCAGTATTTT. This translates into CASSPSSLGGTQYF.

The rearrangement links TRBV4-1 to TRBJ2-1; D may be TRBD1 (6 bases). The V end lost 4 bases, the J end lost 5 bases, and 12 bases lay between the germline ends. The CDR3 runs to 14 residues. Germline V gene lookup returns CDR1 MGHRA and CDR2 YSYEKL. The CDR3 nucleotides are TGCGCCAGCAGCCTCACCGGGACAAACAATGAGCAGTTCTTC. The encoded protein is CASSLTGTNNEQFF.

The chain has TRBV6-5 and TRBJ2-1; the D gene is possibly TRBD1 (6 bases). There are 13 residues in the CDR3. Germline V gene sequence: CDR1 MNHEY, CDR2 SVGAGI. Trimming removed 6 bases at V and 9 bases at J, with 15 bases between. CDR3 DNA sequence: TGTGCCAGCAGCTCCGGGACACTTCGTGAGCAGTTCTTC. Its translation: CASSSGTLREQFF.

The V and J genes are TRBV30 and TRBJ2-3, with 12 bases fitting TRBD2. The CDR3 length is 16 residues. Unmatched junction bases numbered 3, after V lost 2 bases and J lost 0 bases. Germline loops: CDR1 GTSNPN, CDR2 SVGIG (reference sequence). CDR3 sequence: CAWSIGTSGSTDTQYF. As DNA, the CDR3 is TGTGCCTGGAGTATTGGGACTAGCGGGAGCACAGATACGCAGTATTTT.

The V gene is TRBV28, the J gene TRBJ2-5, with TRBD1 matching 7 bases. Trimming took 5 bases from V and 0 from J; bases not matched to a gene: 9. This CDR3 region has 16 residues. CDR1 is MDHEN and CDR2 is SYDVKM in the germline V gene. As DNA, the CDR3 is TGTGCCAGCAGTCCCGGGACAGCAGACTACCAAGAGACCCAGTACTTC. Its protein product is CASSPGTADYQETQYF.